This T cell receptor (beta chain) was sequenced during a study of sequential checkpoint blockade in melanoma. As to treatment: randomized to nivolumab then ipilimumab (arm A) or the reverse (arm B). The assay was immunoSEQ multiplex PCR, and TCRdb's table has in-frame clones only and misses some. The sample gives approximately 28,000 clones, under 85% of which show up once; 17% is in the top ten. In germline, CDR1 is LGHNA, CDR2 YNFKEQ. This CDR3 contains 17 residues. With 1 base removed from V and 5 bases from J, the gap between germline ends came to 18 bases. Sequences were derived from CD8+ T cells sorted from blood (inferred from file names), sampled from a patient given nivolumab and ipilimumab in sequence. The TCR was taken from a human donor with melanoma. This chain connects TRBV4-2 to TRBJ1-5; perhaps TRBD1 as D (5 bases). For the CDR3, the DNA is TGTGCCAGCAGCCAAGGCCCGACAGCCCCGGGTTATCAGCCCCAGCATTTT. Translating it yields CASSQGPTAPGYQPQHF.